The 6 T cell receptor beta chains listed next were all sequenced from one sample in a study of human CD8 memory T cell subsets. The TCR beta sequencing libraries came from UMI-labeled 5' RACE. TCRdb re-called the 5' RACE reads and shows each CDR3 protein once, DNA omitted. The listing contains a few thousand distinct CDR3 sequences. The sequencing sample was made of CD8+ effector memory T cells (TEM) sorted from PBMCs. Subset reported: effector memory CD8 T cells, CCR7- CD45RO+ CD95+. These receptors were obtained from a human donor in good health.

The chain recombines TRBV11-2 with TRBJ2-2. The CDR3 sequence is 14 residues long. Germline V lookup: CDR1 SGHAT, CDR2 FQNNGV. CDR3 amino acids: CASSLDPQGGELFF.

V and J are TRBV5-5 and TRBJ2-2; TCRdb's D gene call, TRBD1, goes unchecked for lack of DNA. The CDR3 consists of 17 residues. The germline V gene encodes CDR1 SGHKS and CDR2 YYEKEE (reference sequence). CDR3 amino acids: CASSLADRGETTGELFF.

The chain joins TRBV5-1 to TRBJ2-7. Germline values: CDR1 SGHRS, CDR2 YFSETQ. This CDR3 is 12 amino acids long. This CDR3 reads CASSLDDYEQYF.

The chain recombines TRBV5-4 with TRBJ2-7; the D call from TCRdb, TRBD2, cannot be confirmed without DNA. The CDR3 runs 14 residues. From germline, CDR1 is SGHNT and CDR2 YYREEE (reference sequence). This chain's CDR3 is CASSLKLAADEQYF.

According to its frequency, this clonotype is medium-sized. CDR3 in amino acids: CSASGPGLYYNEQFF. V usage is TRBV20-1 and J usage is TRBJ2-1; without DNA, the TCRdb call of TRBD2 cannot be checked. The germline CDR1 and CDR2 sequences are DFQATT and SNEGSKA (reference sequence). This CDR3 is 15 amino acids long.

This clonotype is deemed medium-sized by its frequency. The J gene is TRBJ2-7, the V gene TRBV29-1; TCRdb picks TRBD1, but there is no DNA to check that call. This CDR3 is built from 14 residues. CDR1 SQVTM and CDR2 ANQGSEA come from the germline V gene. The CDR3 sequence is CSVAGTSDSYEQYF.